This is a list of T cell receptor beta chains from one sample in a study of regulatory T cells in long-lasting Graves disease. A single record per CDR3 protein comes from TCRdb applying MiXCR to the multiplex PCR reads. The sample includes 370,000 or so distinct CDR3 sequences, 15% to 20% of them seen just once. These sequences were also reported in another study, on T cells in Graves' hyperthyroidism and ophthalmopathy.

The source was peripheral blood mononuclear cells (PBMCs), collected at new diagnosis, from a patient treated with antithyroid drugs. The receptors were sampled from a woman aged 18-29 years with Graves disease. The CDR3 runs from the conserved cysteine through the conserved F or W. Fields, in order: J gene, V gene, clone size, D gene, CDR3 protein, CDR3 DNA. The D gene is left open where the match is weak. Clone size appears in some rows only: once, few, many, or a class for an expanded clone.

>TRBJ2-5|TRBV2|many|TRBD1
CASSRDRGLETQYF
TGTGCCAGCAGCCGGGACAGGGGGCTTGAGACCCAGTACTTC
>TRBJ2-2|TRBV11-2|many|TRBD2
CASSSTTSGRTGELFF
TGTGCCAGCAGCTCGACGACTAGCGGGAGAACCGGGGAGCTGTTTTTT
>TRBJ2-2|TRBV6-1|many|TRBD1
CATNPQGAGGELFF
TGTGCCACCAATCCACAGGGGGCCGGCGGGGAGCTGTTTTTT
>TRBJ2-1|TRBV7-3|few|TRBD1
CASSPGGFGEQFF
TGTGCCAGCAGCCCAGGGGGTTTCGGTGAGCAGTTCTTC
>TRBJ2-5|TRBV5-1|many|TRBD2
CASKASGIPETQYF
TGCGCCAGCAAAGCTAGCGGGATTCCTGAGACCCAGTACTTC
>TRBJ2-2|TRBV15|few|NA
CATSGGGGELFF
TGTGCCACCAGCGGGGGTGGCGGGGAGCTGTTTTTT
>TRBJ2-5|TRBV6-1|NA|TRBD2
CASRLAGRAIGETQYF
TGTGCCAGCAGATTAGCGGGGCGGGCTATCGGAGAGACCCAGTACTTC
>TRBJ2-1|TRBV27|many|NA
CASSQPGNIYNEQFF
TGTGCCAGCAGCCAACCCGGGAACATTTACAATGAGCAGTTCTTC
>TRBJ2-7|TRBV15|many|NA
CATSRPRDEQYF
TGTGCCACCAGCAGACCCCGGGACGAGCAGTACTTC
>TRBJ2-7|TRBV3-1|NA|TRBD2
CAGSLLGSGAPYEQYF
TGTGCCGGCAGCCTTCTAGGAAGCGGGGCCCCCTACGAGCAGTACTTC
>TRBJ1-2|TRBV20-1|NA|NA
CSARVGGWDGYTF
TGCAGTGCTAGAGTTGGGGGGTGGGATGGCTACACCTTC
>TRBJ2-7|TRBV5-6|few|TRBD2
CASSLVSGGEQYF
TGTGCCAGCAGCTTGGTTAGCGGGGGCGAGCAGTACTTC
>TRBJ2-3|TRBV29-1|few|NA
CSVESPKLTDTQYF
TGCAGCGTTGAAAGCCCTAAACTCACAGATACGCAGTATTTT
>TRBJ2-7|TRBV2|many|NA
CASSEEAAYEQYF
TGTGCCAGCAGTGAAGAGGCAGCCTACGAGCAGTACTTC
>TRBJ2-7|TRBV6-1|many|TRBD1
CASSVGTGRTYEQYF
TGTGCCAGCAGTGTTGGGACAGGGAGGACCTACGAGCAGTACTTC
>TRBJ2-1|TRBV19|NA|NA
CASSDTFNYNEQFF
TGTGCCAGTAGCGACACCTTCAACTACAATGAGCAGTTCTTC
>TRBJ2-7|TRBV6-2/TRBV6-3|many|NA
CASSFGLSDYEQYF
TGTGCCAGCAGTTTCGGGTTGAGCGACTACGAGCAGTACTTC
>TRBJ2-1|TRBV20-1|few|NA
CSARSAPYNEQFF
TGCAGTGCTAGGTCCGCGCCGTACAATGAGCAGTTCTTC
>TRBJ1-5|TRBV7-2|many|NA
CASSYPGGAQPQHF
TGTGCCAGCAGCTACCCTGGGGGAGCTCAGCCCCAGCATTTT
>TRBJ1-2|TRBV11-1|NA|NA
CASSLLGLDGYTF
TGTGCCAGCAGTTTATTGGGTTTGGATGGCTACACCTTC
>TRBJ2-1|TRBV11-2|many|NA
CASRLGSNEQFF
TGTGCCAGCAGACTGGGGTCCAATGAGCAGTTCTTC
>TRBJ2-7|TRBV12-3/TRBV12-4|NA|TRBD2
CASSPPGLAGYYEQYF
TGTGCCAGCAGCCCCCCGGGACTAGCGGGGTATTACGAGCAGTACTTC
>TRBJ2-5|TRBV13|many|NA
CASSLSTTPPEAQYF
TGTGCCAGCAGCCTCTCGACAACGCCTCCTGAGGCCCAGTACTTC
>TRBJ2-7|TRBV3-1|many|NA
CASSLLGAETYEQYF
TGTGCCAGCAGCCTCCTCGGGGCGGAGACCTACGAGCAGTACTTC
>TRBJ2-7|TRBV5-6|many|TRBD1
CASSPMGRDRGREQYF
TGTGCCAGCAGCCCGATGGGCCGGGACAGGGGGAGGGAGCAGTACTTC
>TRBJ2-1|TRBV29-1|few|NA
CSVPGEVNNEQFF
TGCAGCGTTCCGGGAGAGGTAAACAATGAGCAGTTCTTC
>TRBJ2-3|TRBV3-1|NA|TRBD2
CASSQGLAGGPDTQYF
TGTGCCAGCAGCCAGGGACTAGCGGGAGGGCCAGATACGCAGTATTTT
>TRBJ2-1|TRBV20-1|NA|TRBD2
CSASGGLAGVSDQFF
TGCAGTGCTAGCGGGGGACTAGCGGGAGTTAGTGATCAGTTCTTC
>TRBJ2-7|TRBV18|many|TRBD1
CASSPLTTGDYEQYF
TGTGCCAGCTCACCACTCACCACAGGGGACTACGAGCAGTACTTC
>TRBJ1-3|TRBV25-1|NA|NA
CASSSGTPGNTIYF
TGTGCCAGCAGCTCCGGGACTCCTGGAAACACCATATATTTT
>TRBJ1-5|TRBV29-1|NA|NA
CSVSSGASNQPQHF
TGCAGCGTTAGTTCAGGGGCGAGCAATCAGCCCCAGCATTTT
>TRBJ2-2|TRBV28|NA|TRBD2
CASSAWTGTSGRGVSGELFF
TGTGCCAGCAGTGCGTGGACCGGGACTAGCGGGAGGGGGGTATCCGGGGAGCTGTTTTTT